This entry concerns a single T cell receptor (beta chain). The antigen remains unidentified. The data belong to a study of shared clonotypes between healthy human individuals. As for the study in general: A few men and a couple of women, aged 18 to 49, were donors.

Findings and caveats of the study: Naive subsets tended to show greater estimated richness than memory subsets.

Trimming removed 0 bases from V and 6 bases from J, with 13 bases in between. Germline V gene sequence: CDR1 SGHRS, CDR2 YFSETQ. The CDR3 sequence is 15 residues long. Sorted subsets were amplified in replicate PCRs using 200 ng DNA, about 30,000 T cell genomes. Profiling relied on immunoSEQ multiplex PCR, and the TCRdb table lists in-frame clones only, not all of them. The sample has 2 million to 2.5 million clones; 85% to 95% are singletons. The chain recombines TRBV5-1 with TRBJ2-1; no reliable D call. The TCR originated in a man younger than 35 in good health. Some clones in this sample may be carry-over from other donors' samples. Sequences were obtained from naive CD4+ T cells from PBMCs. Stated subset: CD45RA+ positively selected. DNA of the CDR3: TGCGCCAGCAGCTTGGAGACCGGCTTCCCCAATGAGCAGTTCTTC. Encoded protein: CASSLETGFPNEQFF.